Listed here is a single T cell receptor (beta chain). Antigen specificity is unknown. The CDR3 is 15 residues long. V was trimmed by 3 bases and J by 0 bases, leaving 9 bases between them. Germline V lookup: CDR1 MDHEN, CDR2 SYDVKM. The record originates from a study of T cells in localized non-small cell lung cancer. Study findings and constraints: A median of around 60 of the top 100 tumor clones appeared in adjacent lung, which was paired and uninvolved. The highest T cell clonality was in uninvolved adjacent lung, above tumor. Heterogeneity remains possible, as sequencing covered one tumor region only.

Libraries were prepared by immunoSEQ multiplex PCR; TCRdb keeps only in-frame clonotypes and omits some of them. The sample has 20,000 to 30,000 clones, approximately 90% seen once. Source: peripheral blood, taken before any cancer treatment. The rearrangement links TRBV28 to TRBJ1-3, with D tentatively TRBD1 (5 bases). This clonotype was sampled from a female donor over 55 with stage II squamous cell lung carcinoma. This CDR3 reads CASSFGGTSGNTIYF. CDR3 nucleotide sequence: TGTGCCAGCAGTTTTGGCGGGACCTCTGGAAACACCATATATTTT.